This T cell receptor (beta chain) comes out of a study of T cells in Graves' hyperthyroidism and ophthalmopathy. This CDR3 has 16 residues. Between the trimmed V and J ends, which lost 0 bases and 3 bases, there was a span of 15 bases. Looked up from germline, CDR1 is SGHRS and CDR2 is YFSETQ. From RNA transcripts, TCR beta CDR3 regions were amplified. Researchers ran a first-round RT-PCR on the TCR CDR3 using the HTBI primer set. TCRdb re-called the multiplex PCR reads through MiXCR, storing one row per CDR3 protein. This sample has under 400,000 distinct CDR3 sequences, with 15% to 20% found just once. This clonotype occurred many times.

The V gene is TRBV5-1, the J gene TRBJ1-1; D is perhaps TRBD1 (5 bases). The TCR comes from a middle-aged woman with Graves' ophthalmopathy. Sequenced: blood. Here the CDR3 DNA reads TGCGCCAGCAGCTTGGTTTCGGGACTCCGGGACACTGAAGCTTTCTTT. It translates to CASSLVSGLRDTEAFF.